The 12 T cell receptor beta chains below come from one sample, sequenced in a study of cytomegalovirus exposure and HLA in healthy donors. Generated by immunoSEQ multiplex PCR, the TCRdb table keeps only in-frame clones and is missing some. The table lists over 150,000 clones, roughly 86% of them singletons, with approximately 2% in the top ten. The sample was PBMCs. These receptors were collected from a human donor in good health.

The V gene is TRBV30, the J gene TRBJ2-7; 10 nucleotides align to TRBD1. The ends lost 4 bases at V and 2 bases at J; junction bases unmatched: 5. The CDR3 is 14 amino acids. Germline V CDR1 and CDR2: GTSNPN, SVGIG (reference sequence). In DNA form, the CDR3 reads TGTGCCTGGAACCACGGGACAGGGGCCTACGAGCAGTACTTC. Protein: CAWNHGTGAYEQYF.

For this clone: At the DNA level, this CDR3 is encoded by other sequences in the same sample as well. V usage is TRBV18 and J usage is TRBJ2-7, with unresolved D. The ends were cut back, 2 bases at V and 2 bases at J, with 4 bases in the middle. This CDR3 has 12 residues. Per germline, CDR1 KGHSH and CDR2 LQKENI. The CDR3, as DNA: TGTGCCAGCTCACCAACAGCCTACGAGCAGTACTTC. Residues: CASSPTAYEQYF.

This chain connects TRBV5-1 to TRBJ1-1; D possibly corresponds to TRBD1 (5 bases). The CDR3 has 16 amino acids. V was trimmed by 1 base and J by 2 bases, leaving 15 bases between them. In germline, CDR1 is SGHRS, CDR2 YFSETQ. The CDR3 nucleotides are TGCGCCAGCAGCTTGACAAACGGCAGGGTAAACACTGAAGCTTTCTTT. Its translation: CASSLTNGRVNTEAFF.

This chain connects TRBV28 to TRBJ2-7, with 9 bases fitting TRBD1. J was trimmed by 3 bases and V by 4 bases; bases with no gene match: 10. The CDR3 loop spans 16 amino acids. In germline, CDR1 is MDHEN, CDR2 SYDVKM. CDR3 sequence reads: CASSSIRDRVNYEQYF. In nucleotides, the CDR3 is TGTGCCAGCAGTTCAATCCGGGACAGGGTAAACTACGAGCAGTACTTC.

V and J are TRBV28 and TRBJ2-7; 11 nucleotides agree with TRBD2. V lost 6 bases to trimming and J lost 4 bases; unmatched junction nucleotides: 8. From germline, CDR1 is MDHEN and CDR2 SYDVKM. The CDR3 loop spans 15 amino acids. The CDR3 sequence: CASREASGRLYEQYF. CDR3 coding DNA: TGTGCCAGCAGAGAGGCTAGCGGGAGGCTTTACGAGCAGTACTTC. Based on the CDR3 plus reference TRBV28 and TRBJ2-7, the full variable domain is DVKVTQSSRYLVKRTGEKVFLECVQDMDHENMFWYRQDPGLGLRLIYFSYDVKMKEKGDIPEGYSVSREKKERFSLILESASTNQTSMYLCASREASGRLYEQYFGPGTRLTVT.

This clone appeared a single time. The V call is TRBV28, the J call TRBJ1-2; D is ambiguous. V was trimmed by 2 bases and J by 4 bases, leaving 8 bases between them. The CDR3 length is 13 residues. Germline-derived CDR1 and CDR2 are MDHEN and SYDVKM. The CDR3 protein is CASSLRLSYGYTF. CDR3 sequence (DNA): TGTGCCAGCAGTTTACGACTATCCTATGGCTACACCTTC.

The chain uses TRBV19 and TRBJ2-1; 9 positions agree with TRBD2. The CDR3 is made up of 16 amino acids. V shed 5 bases and J 5 bases; nucleotides not matched to a gene: 10. Per the germline V gene, CDR1 is LNHDA and CDR2 is SQIVND (reference sequence). Here the CDR3 DNA reads TGTGCCAGTAGTTCCCGTTCCGGGACTAGCCACAATGAGCAGTTCTTC. As protein: CASSSRSGTSHNEQFF.

This rearrangement joins TRBV11-2 to TRBJ1-1, with 8 positions matching TRBD1. CDR1 is SGHAT, CDR2 FQNNGV, per germline. Trimming took 5 bases from V and 1 from J; bases not matched to a gene: 6. The CDR3 is 15 amino acids. The CDR3 is CASSLPGTGNTEAFF. Written as DNA, the CDR3 is TGTGCCAGCAGCCTACCCGGGACAGGGAACACTGAAGCTTTCTTT.

The chain joins TRBV6-6 to TRBJ2-3; D not resolved. Trimming left V 5 bases short and J 0 bases short, with 6 bases between. The CDR3 is 13 amino acids. In germline, CDR1 is MNHNY, CDR2 SVGAGI (reference sequence). CDR3 region: CASSLTSTDTQYF. In nucleotides, the CDR3 is TGTGCCAGCAGTCTGACTAGCACAGATACGCAGTATTTT.

The genes are TRBV15 and TRBJ2-7; 12 positions agree with TRBD2. The CDR3 sequence is 19 residues long. Trimming removed 1 base from V and 4 bases from J; junction bases left unmatched: 14. Germline V lookup: CDR1 LNHNV, CDR2 YYDKDF (reference sequence). The CDR3 protein is CATSRAKSSGGAGGYEQYF. Here the CDR3 DNA reads TGTGCCACCAGCAGAGCCAAGTCTAGCGGGGGGGCCGGAGGATACGAGCAGTACTTC.

This rearrangement joins TRBV7-8 to TRBJ1-4; D is ambiguous. The CDR3 is made up of 14 amino acids. CDR1 is SGHVS and CDR2 is FQNEAQ in the germline V gene. V lost 0 bases, J lost 10 bases, and 12 bases lay in between. CDR3 in amino acids: CASSLAGAERKLFF. CDR3 in DNA: TGTGCCAGCAGCTTAGCTGGAGCTGAACGAAAACTGTTTTTT.

The chain links TRBV2 to TRBJ2-5, with 10 bases that match TRBD2. Germline CDR1 is SNHLY and CDR2 is FYNNEI. The CDR3 extends over 15 amino acids. Trimming cost V 2 bases and J 5 bases; bases outside gene matches: 5. The CDR3 loop is CASSELAGVQETQYF. CDR3 coding DNA: TGTGCCAGCAGTGAACTAGCGGGAGTACAGGAGACCCAGTACTTC.